Below, 19 T cell receptor beta chains from the same sample are listed, as sequenced in a study of cytomegalovirus exposure and HLA in healthy donors. Profiled with immunoSEQ multiplex PCR; TCRdb holds only in-frame clones, not every one. In the table there are hundreds of thousands of clones, 75% to 90% of which are singletons. The specimen was PBMCs. These receptors were collected from a woman aged 18 to 35 in good health and CMV-seronegative.

The rearrangement links TRBV18 to TRBJ2-7; a weak D match, TRBD1 (6 bases). The V end lost 0 bases, the J end lost 2 bases, and 14 bases lay between the germline ends. Germline values: CDR1 KGHSH, CDR2 LQKENI. The CDR3 spans 16 residues. CDR3 bases: TGTGCCAGCTCACCACCCTCCGGACAGACGACCTACGAGCAGTACTTC. It codes for CASSPPSGQTTYEQYF. The full variable domain, rest sourced from reference TRBV18 and TRBJ2-7, is NAGVMQNPRHLVRRRGQEARLRCSPMKGHSHVYWYRQLPEEGLKFMVYLQKENIIDESGMPKERFSAEFPKEGPSILRIQQVVRGDSAAYFCASSPPSGQTTYEQYFGPGTRLTVT.

This clone was observed once. The chain combines TRBV30 with TRBJ2-1; maybe TRBD1 (5 bases). V shed 2 bases and J shed 12 bases, with 11 bases lying between them. This CDR3 region has 11 residues. Germline V gene lookup returns CDR1 GTSNPN and CDR2 SVGIG (reference sequence). The CDR3 region has the DNA TGTGCCTGGAGTTCGAGACAGTGGCAGTTCTTC. Amino acid sequence: CAWSSRQWQFF.

This chain links TRBV4-2 with TRBJ2-6, with 7 bases identical to TRBD2. The CDR3 spans 17 residues. After removal of 3 bases from V and 2 bases from J, the junction contained 7 bases not matched to a gene. The germline V gene has CDR1 LGHNA and CDR2 YNFKEQ. As DNA, the CDR3 is TGTGCCAGCAGCCATTCGGGACTACATGCTGGGGCCAACGTCCTGACTTTC. Encoded protein: CASSHSGLHAGANVLTF.

The CDR3 protein is CASSLEGAGGTDTQYF. In DNA, the CDR3 is TGCGCCAGCAGCCTCGAGGGCGCGGGGGGCACAGATACGCAGTATTTT. The J gene is TRBJ2-3, the V gene TRBV5-1; 7 nucleotides align to TRBD2. The CDR3 consists of 16 residues. With 4 bases clipped from V and 1 base from J, the junction kept 9 bases outside the gene matches. Per the germline V gene, CDR1 is SGHRS and CDR2 is YFSETQ.

This clone was counted a single time. This specimen includes other DNA sequences encoding the same CDR3. V and J are TRBV29-1 and TRBJ1-1; D ambiguous. Germline loops: CDR1 SQVTM, CDR2 ANQGSEA. The CDR3 loop spans 12 amino acids. V lost 4 bases and J lost 0, with 6 bases in between. The CDR3 is CSVGQMNTEAFF. The CDR3 DNA reads as TGCAGCGTTGGGCAGATGAACACTGAAGCTTTCTTT. Based on the CDR3 plus reference TRBV29-1 and TRBJ1-1, the full variable domain is SAVISQKPSRDICQRGTSLTIQCQVDSQVTMMFWYRQQPGQSLTLIATANQGSEATYESGFVIDKFPISRPNLTFSTLTVSNMSPEDSSIYLCSVGQMNTEAFFGQGTRLTVV.

The rearrangement joins TRBV2 to TRBJ1-5; D not certain. Trimming cost V 2 bases and J 1 base, with 9 bases left between them. Germline CDR1 is SNHLY and CDR2 is FYNNEI. There are 15 residues in the CDR3. The chain's CDR3 is CASSEWGRSNQPQHF. The DNA for the CDR3 is TGTGCCAGCAGTGAATGGGGTAGGAGCAATCAGCCCCAGCATTTT.

V and J are TRBV19 and TRBJ1-1, with TRBD1 as a possible D gene (5 bases). This CDR3 comprises 16 residues. Germline CDR1 LNHDA, CDR2 SQIVND (reference sequence). Deletions cut 3 bases from V and 2 bases from J, with 16 bases between. CDR3 residues: CASSMGGWGSNTEAFF. The CDR3 nucleotides read TGTGCCAGTAGTATGGGCGGCTGGGGGTCCAACACTGAAGCTTTCTTT.

The chain is built from TRBV5-6 and TRBJ2-3; a possible D gene is TRBD2 (5 bases). The ends were cut back, 0 bases at V and 2 bases at J, with 13 bases in the middle. Looked up from germline, CDR1 is SGHDT and CDR2 is YYEEEE. This CDR3 is 16 amino acids long. The CDR3 protein is CASSLVGSPYTDTQYF. CDR3 coding DNA: TGTGCCAGCAGCTTGGTTGGGAGTCCCTACACAGATACGCAGTATTTT. Together with reference TRBV5-6 and TRBJ2-3, the CDR3 gives the full variable domain: DAGVTQSPTHLIKTRGQQVTLRCSPKSGHDTVSWYQQALGQGPQFIFQYYEEEERQRGNFPDRFSGHQFPNYSSELNVNALLLGDSALYLCASSLVGSPYTDTQYFGPGTRLTVL.

The rearrangement links TRBV11-2 to TRBJ1-2; perhaps TRBD1 as D (6 bases). The germline gives CDR1 SGHAT, CDR2 FQNNGV. There are 13 residues in the CDR3. V shed 1 base and J shed 8 bases, with 11 bases lying between them. CDR3 sequence (DNA): TGTGCCAGCAGCTTAGGGGGGGGCTACGGCTACACCTTC. This translates into CASSLGGGYGYTF.

J is TRBJ1-1 and V is TRBV7-6, with 7 bases identical to TRBD1. Germline loops: CDR1 SGHVS, CDR2 FNYEAQ. The V and J ends lost 5 bases and 7 bases, in that order; junction bases with no gene match: 10. This CDR3 spans 14 amino acids. CDR3 region: CASSARDRPFEAFF. CDR3 sequence (DNA): TGTGCCAGCAGCGCCCGGGACAGACCTTTTGAAGCTTTCTTT. The variable domain in full, completed from reference TRBV7-6 and TRBJ1-1, reads GAGVSQSPRYKVTKRGQDVALRCDPISGHVSLYWYRQALGQGPEFLTYFNYEAQQDKSGLPNDRFSAERPEGSISTLTIQRTEQRDSAMYRCASSARDRPFEAFFGQGTRLTVV.

With regard to this clone: This sample also contains other DNA sequences that code for the same CDR3. This rearrangement joins TRBV5-1 to TRBJ2-1; the D gene could be TRBD1 or TRBD2 (5 bases each). The germline V gene has CDR1 SGHRS and CDR2 YFSETQ. Trimming shortened V by 0 bases and J by 8 bases, and 15 bases separated the two germline ends. The CDR3 is 15 residues long. This CDR3 is CASSLGRGRGDEQFF. CDR3 DNA: TGCGCCAGCAGCTTGGGAAGGGGCCGGGGCGATGAGCAGTTCTTC.

The chain is built from TRBV2 and TRBJ2-2, with a possible D match to TRBD1 (5 bases). Germline loops: CDR1 SNHLY, CDR2 FYNNEI. This CDR3 spans 14 amino acids. Trimming removed 7 bases at V and 5 bases at J, with 14 bases between. CDR3 DNA sequence: TGTGCCAGCATGCAGGGCGCGAGGACCGGGGAGCTGTTTTTT. Translating it yields CASMQGARTGELFF.

The rearrangement links TRBV30 to TRBJ2-2; D is perhaps TRBD1 (5 bases). Germline values: CDR1 GTSNPN, CDR2 SVGIG (reference sequence). Between the trimmed V and J ends, which lost 8 bases and 0 bases, there was a span of 16 bases. The CDR3 is 15 amino acids. Here the CDR3 reads CATPDRISNTGELFF. The CDR3 bases are TGTGCCACGCCCGACAGAATCTCGAACACCGGGGAGCTGTTTTTT.

The V gene is TRBV28, the J gene TRBJ1-2, with 7 bases identical to TRBD1. Germline V gives CDR1 MDHEN, CDR2 SYDVKM. The V gene end was trimmed by 3 bases and the J gene end by 1 base; junction bases not matched to a gene: 5. The CDR3 loop spans 15 amino acids. The CDR3 loop reads CASSFRQGFNYGYTF. The CDR3 DNA is TGTGCCAGCAGTTTCCGACAGGGTTTTAACTATGGCTACACCTTC.

V gene TRBV28 combines with J gene TRBJ1-1; the match to TRBD1 covers 10 bases. V was clipped by 5 bases and J by 5 bases; unmatched bases: 5. The CDR3 sequence is 14 residues long. Germline CDR1 and CDR2: MDHEN and SYDVKM. The CDR3 region has the DNA TGTGCCAGCAGTACGACAGGGGGCAATACTGAAGCTTTCTTT. Amino acids: CASSTTGGNTEAFF.

CDR3 residues: CASSPLAGNTIYF. As DNA, the CDR3 is TGCGCCAGCAGCCCACTAGCTGGAAACACCATATATTTT. The J gene is TRBJ1-3, the V gene TRBV4-1; unclear D gene. Per germline, CDR1 MGHRA and CDR2 YSYEKL. The CDR3 totals 13 residues. V was cut by 4 bases and J by 2 bases, with 6 bases left in between.

The chain recombines TRBV29-1 with TRBJ2-1; 13 bases agree with TRBD2. CDR3 length: 15 residues. V gave up 6 bases and J gave up 7 bases; unmatched junction bases: 9. CDR1 and CDR2 from the germline V gene are SQVTM and ANQGSEA. This chain's CDR3 is CSVPWTSGSGNEQFF. The CDR3 bases are TGCAGCGTACCTTGGACTAGCGGGAGTGGGAATGAGCAGTTCTTC.

The chain has TRBV6-1 and TRBJ1-1, with no clear D. V shed 4 bases and J shed 9 bases, with 9 bases lying between them. Per germline, CDR1 MNHNS and CDR2 SASEGT. This CDR3 comprises 11 residues. The CDR3 DNA reads TGTGCCAGCAGTGGACCTATACAAGCTTTCTTT. Translation: CASSGPIQAFF.

This chain connects TRBV7-8 to TRBJ1-1; D possibly corresponds to TRBD1 (5 bases). Germline CDR1 SGHVS, CDR2 FQNEAQ. V was cut by 5 bases and J by 2 bases, with 15 bases left in between. The CDR3 has 15 amino acids. The CDR3 region is CASSPQGVGNTEAFF. CDR3 in DNA: TGTGCCAGCAGCCCCCAAGGGGTAGGAAACACTGAAGCTTTCTTT.